The next 28 T cell receptor beta chains were all read from a single sample in a study of coeliac disease (dated by TCRdb to between 2021 and 2023). Receptor libraries were prepared by the immunoSEQ multiplex PCR assay. TCRdb took this table from immuneACCESS and kept in-frame rearrangements with V and J called. Such tables lack part of the clones; where checked against another copy, unresolved V genes explain under half of the gap, and the rest is unexplained. The sample table shows 3,000 to 5,000 clones, and 59% are seen once. The top ten hold under 6% of the sample. The specimen sequenced was lymphocytes from the gut lamina propria. The cell subset or site label on this specimen signifies: lamina propria cell (LPC) fraction of small intestinal biopsy. Source of these receptors: a man in his sixties or seventies without celiac disease.

This clone was picked up a small number of times. The chain recombines TRBV14 with TRBJ1-2, with D perhaps matching TRBD1 (5 bases). The CDR3 runs to 13 residues. Trimming stripped 1 base from V and 4 bases from J, with 7 bases between. Germline CDR1 is SGHDN and CDR2 is FVKESK. In DNA form, the CDR3 reads TGTGCCAGCAGCCAAGCAGGGATCTATGGCTACACCTTC. As protein: CASSQAGIYGYTF.

The V and J genes are TRBV27 and TRBJ2-2; 12 bases align to TRBD1. V shed 6 bases, J shed 7 bases, and the junction held 6 bases outside the gene matches. Germline values: CDR1 MNHEY, CDR2 SMNVEV (reference sequence). The CDR3 covers 15 residues. The CDR3 nucleotides read TGTGCCAGCAGGCGGGACAGGGGGCAGGGCGGGGAGCTGTTTTTT. Translated, it gives CASRRDRGQGGELFF.

This chain joins TRBV6-1 and TRBJ1-3, with D unclear. The germline V and J ends were trimmed by 5 bases and 2 bases, with 7 bases remaining between them. The CDR3 runs 13 residues. Germline lookup yields CDR1 MNHNS and CDR2 SASEGT. CDR3 in amino acids: CASSFSPGNTIYF. The DNA of the CDR3 is TGTGCCAGCAGTTTCAGTCCTGGAAACACCATATATTTT.

The CDR3 region is CASSLGTSGIDTQYF. The CDR3 region has the DNA TGTGCCAGCAGCTTAGGAACTAGCGGGATAGATACGCAGTATTTT. The V call is TRBV11-3, the J call TRBJ2-3; 10 bases match TRBD2. V was pared by 1 base and J by 5 bases, with 3 bases of the junction left unmatched. This CDR3 contains 15 residues. Germline V CDR1 and CDR2: SGHNT, YENEEA.

This clone was found once. Other DNA sequences of this sample code for an identical CDR3. The rearrangement joins TRBV7-6 to TRBJ2-3; 7 nucleotides agree with TRBD2. With 5 bases clipped from V and 2 bases from J, the junction kept 7 bases outside the gene matches. Germline loops: CDR1 SGHVS, CDR2 FNYEAQ. The CDR3 has 15 amino acids. The CDR3 bases are TGTGCCAGCAGCCTAGGGGCGGGGGTCACAGATACGCAGTATTTT. This encodes CASSLGAGVTDTQYF.

This clone was seen a handful of times. The chain joins TRBV6-1 to TRBJ1-3; the D is unclear. The CDR3 has 15 residues. Germline loops: CDR1 MNHNS, CDR2 SASEGT. Trimming pared 2 bases from V and 7 bases from J, leaving 15 bases between. CDR3 sequence (DNA): TGTGCCAGCAGTGAAACAGCTAATTCGGGGAACACCATATATTTT. The encoded protein is CASSETANSGNTIYF.

Comment on this clone: Other DNA sequences in this sample translate to the same CDR3. This chain links TRBV5-1 with TRBJ2-2, with 10 bases lining up with TRBD2. Looked up from germline, CDR1 is SGHRS and CDR2 is YFSETQ. Losses at the gene ends were 4 bases for V and 5 bases for J; bases not matched to a gene: 5. The CDR3 extends over 15 amino acids. The CDR3 DNA sequence: TGCGCCAGCAGCGTTAGCGGGGGGAGTACCGGGGAGCTGTTTTTT. Protein sequence: CASSVSGGSTGELFF.

This chain connects TRBV28 to TRBJ1-2; the match to TRBD1 covers 7 bases. V gave up 5 bases and J gave up 4 bases; unmatched junction bases: 7. Germline V CDR1 and CDR2: MDHEN, SYDVKM. This CDR3 region has 14 residues. The CDR3 region has the DNA TGTGCCAGCAGTCTTACAGGGGAAATCTATGGCTACACCTTC. Amino acids: CASSLTGEIYGYTF.

The chain couples TRBV5-1 to TRBJ2-7; D is perhaps TRBD1 (5 bases). The V end was cut by 4 bases, the J end by 0 bases, with 17 bases between. This CDR3 spans 16 amino acids. The germline gives CDR1 SGHRS, CDR2 YFSETQ. The CDR3 sequence: CASSPTGGLSSYEQYF. The CDR3 DNA is TGCGCCAGCAGCCCTACAGGCGGTTTAAGCTCCTACGAGCAGTACTTC.

V is TRBV6-1 and J is TRBJ2-1; 10 bases align to TRBD1. The germline CDR1 and CDR2 sequences are MNHNS and SASEGT. The CDR3 runs 15 residues. Trimming took 4 bases from V and 2 from J; bases not matched to a gene: 2. The CDR3 coding sequence is TGTGCCAGCAGTGGGGGACAGGGGCCCTACAATGAGCAGTTCTTC. Encoded protein: CASSGGQGPYNEQFF.

The chain uses TRBV25-1 and TRBJ2-7; 9 bases are shared with TRBD2. CDR1 and CDR2 (germline): MGHDK, SYGVNS. With 6 bases clipped from V and 0 bases from J, the junction kept 6 bases outside the gene matches. This CDR3 spans 15 amino acids. The CDR3 region is CASRGAGGNSYEQYF. The CDR3 DNA is TGTGCCAGCAGGGGTGCGGGGGGGAACTCCTACGAGCAGTACTTC.

The chain recombines TRBV27 with TRBJ2-6; D is unresolved. The CDR3 has 16 residues. Trimming took off 5 bases at V and 0 bases at J, with 11 bases between the two ends. Germline CDR1 is MNHEY and CDR2 is SMNVEV (reference sequence). CDR3 nucleotide sequence: TGTGCCAGCAGTGGTCCAAGTAGCTCTGGGGCCAACGTCCTGACTTTC. This gives the protein CASSGPSSSGANVLTF.

In its sample, this clone was seen a few times. The rearrangement uses TRBV2 and TRBJ2-1; D remains ambiguous. Germline V CDR1 and CDR2: SNHLY, FYNNEI. The CDR3 extends over 16 amino acids. Trimming left V 5 bases short and J 4 bases short, with 18 bases between. The chain's CDR3 is CASSPNSLTLYNEQFF. In DNA, the CDR3 is TGTGCCAGCAGTCCAAACAGTCTGACCCTTTACAATGAGCAGTTCTTC.

This clone occurred a few times. The CDR3 protein is CATSIERQVGYTF. The CDR3 DNA reads TGTGCCACCAGCATCGAGAGACAAGTCGGCTACACCTTC. V and J are TRBV15 and TRBJ1-2; D not certain. Looked up from germline, CDR1 is LNHNV and CDR2 is YYDKDF (reference sequence). Trimming took off 4 bases at V and 8 bases at J, with 14 bases between the two ends. CDR3 length: 13 amino acids.

The chain employs TRBV14 and TRBJ2-2, with D unclear. This CDR3 has 14 amino acids. CDR1 SGHDN and CDR2 FVKESK come from the germline V gene. V lost 3 bases and J 1 base, leaving 6 bases between the germline ends. CDR3 amino acids: CASSHFKNTGELFF. CDR3 nucleotides: TGTGCCAGCAGCCATTTCAAGAACACCGGGGAGCTGTTTTTT.

The rearrangement links TRBV4-1 to TRBJ2-2, with D possibly TRBD1 on 6 matching bases. Per the germline V gene, CDR1 is MGHRA and CDR2 is YSYEKL. Trimming removed 4 bases from V and 4 bases from J, with 13 bases in between. This CDR3 contains 15 residues. The CDR3 nucleotides read TGCGCCAGCAGCCTGCAACAGGGCCGCACCGGGGAGCTGTTTTTT. Residues: CASSLQQGRTGELFF.

This chain uses TRBV5-1 with TRBJ2-3; 10 bases match TRBD2. The CDR3 has 16 amino acids. The ends lost 3 bases at V and 3 bases at J; junction bases unmatched: 7. CDR1 and CDR2 from the germline V gene are SGHRS and YFSETQ. The DNA of the CDR3 is TGCGCCAGCAGCTACGCCGGGACTAGCGAAACAGATACGCAGTATTTT. It is translated as CASSYAGTSETDTQYF. Combining the CDR3 with reference TRBV5-1 and TRBJ2-3 gives the whole variable domain KAGVTQTPRYLIKTRGQQVTLSCSPISGHRSVSWYQQTPGQGLQFLFEYFSETQRNKGNFPGRFSGRQFSNSRSEMNVSTLELGDSALYLCASSYAGTSETDTQYFGPGTRLTVL.

The rearrangement uses TRBV4-2 and TRBJ1-5; 7 nucleotides match TRBD1. Trimming took 0 bases from V and 4 from J; bases not matched to a gene: 9. The CDR3 totals 17 residues. Germline CDR1 reads LGHNA; CDR2 reads YNFKEQ. Here the CDR3 reads CASSQDSRGTANQPQHF. DNA for the CDR3: TGTGCCAGCAGCCAAGATAGTAGAGGGACAGCGAATCAGCCCCAGCATTTT.

The chain couples TRBV21-1 to TRBJ2-1; the table's D call, TRBD2, was not checked against the DNA. TRBV21-1 is a known pseudogene. The CDR3 loop spans 15 amino acids. The CDR3, as DNA: TGTGCCAGCAGCAAAGCGGCGGGGGCAGGGGATGAGCAGTTCTTC. The encoded protein is CASSKAAGAGDEQFF.

In its sample, this clone was seen a few times. The V gene is TRBV7-8, the J gene TRBJ2-7, with 7 bases aligning to TRBD1. CDR3 length: 15 residues. Germline CDR1 reads SGHVS; CDR2 reads FQNEAQ. V was clipped by 5 bases and J by 1 base; unmatched bases: 8. The CDR3: CASSRRDSSSYEQYF. The CDR3 DNA sequence: TGTGCCAGCAGCCGACGGGACAGCTCATCCTACGAGCAGTACTTC.

The gene calls are TRBV4-1 and TRBJ2-5, with TRBD2 identical over 10 bases. CDR3 length: 17 residues. V was clipped by 2 bases and J by 3 bases; unmatched bases: 9. CDR1 is MGHRA and CDR2 is YSYEKL in the germline V gene. DNA of the CDR3: TGCGCCAGCAGCCAATCGGAAGCGGGGGGGCCAAAAGAGACCCAGTACTTC. Translated, it gives CASSQSEAGGPKETQYF.

This chain uses TRBV5-1 with TRBJ2-1; 14 bases line up with TRBD2. CDR1 is SGHRS, CDR2 YFSETQ, per germline. The CDR3 sequence is 15 residues long. V dropped 7 bases and J dropped 7; count of bases not matched to a gene: 7. The CDR3 protein is CASDTTSGGANEQFF. The CDR3 DNA reads TGCGCCAGCGATACGACTAGCGGGGGGGCAAATGAGCAGTTCTTC.

This clone came up a few times. The rearrangement uses TRBV4-2 and TRBJ2-7, with 7 bases identical to TRBD2. Trimming took 4 bases from V and 2 from J; bases not matched to a gene: 8. Germline CDR1 is LGHNA and CDR2 is YNFKEQ. The CDR3 spans 15 residues. The CDR3 region is CASSRESGAAYEQYF. The DNA of the CDR3 is TGTGCCAGCAGCCGAGAAAGCGGGGCCGCCTACGAGCAGTACTTC.

V gene TRBV7-3 combines with J gene TRBJ1-1; TRBD1 aligns across 12 bases. Per germline, CDR1 SGHTA and CDR2 FQGTGA. Trimming at V came to 5 bases and at J to 4 bases, leaving 8 bases not matched to a gene. This CDR3 has 16 residues. CDR3 sequence: CASSPGTGGMGTEAFF. The CDR3 nucleotides read TGTGCCAGCAGCCCCGGGACAGGGGGCATGGGCACTGAAGCTTTCTTT.

The V gene is TRBV11-2, the J gene TRBJ2-5; D may be TRBD2 (7 bases). Between the trimmed V and J ends, which lost 11 bases and 5 bases, there was a span of 15 bases. Germline loops: CDR1 SGHAT, CDR2 FQNNGV. This CDR3 has 12 amino acids. CDR3 residues: CASAGRGETQYF. The CDR3 nucleotides read TGTGCCTCAGCAGGGAGGGGGGAGACCCAGTACTTC.

This clone is termed medium-sized. The CDR3 protein is CASSFQGQGATEQYF. The CDR3 DNA is TGTGCCAGCAGCTTTCAAGGCCAGGGGGCAACCGAGCAGTACTTC. The chain uses TRBV7-2 and TRBJ2-7; TRBD1 agrees at 8 bases. Trimming at V came to 3 bases and at J to 6 bases, leaving 10 bases not matched to a gene. Germline assignment: CDR1 SGHTA and CDR2 FQGNSA. The CDR3 spans 15 residues.

The chain joins TRBV15 to TRBJ1-4, with 7 bases identical to TRBD1. The CDR3 is 14 residues long. Germline loops: CDR1 LNHNV, CDR2 YYDKDF (reference sequence). After removal of 3 bases from V and 2 bases from J, the junction contained 0 bases not matched to a gene. CDR3 in DNA: TGTGCCACCAGCAGGGACAGGACTAATGAAAAACTGTTTTTT. Translating gives CATSRDRTNEKLFF.

The chain joins TRBV5-1 to TRBJ1-2, with 7 nucleotides matching TRBD1. This CDR3 region has 15 residues. The trim removed 4 bases at V and 8 bases at J, leaving 14 bases unmatched. Per the germline V gene, CDR1 is SGHRS and CDR2 is YFSETQ. CDR3 sequence (DNA): TGCGCCAGCAGCCGAGCTCCCGACAGGGAACACGGCTACACCTTC. Residues: CASSRAPDREHGYTF.